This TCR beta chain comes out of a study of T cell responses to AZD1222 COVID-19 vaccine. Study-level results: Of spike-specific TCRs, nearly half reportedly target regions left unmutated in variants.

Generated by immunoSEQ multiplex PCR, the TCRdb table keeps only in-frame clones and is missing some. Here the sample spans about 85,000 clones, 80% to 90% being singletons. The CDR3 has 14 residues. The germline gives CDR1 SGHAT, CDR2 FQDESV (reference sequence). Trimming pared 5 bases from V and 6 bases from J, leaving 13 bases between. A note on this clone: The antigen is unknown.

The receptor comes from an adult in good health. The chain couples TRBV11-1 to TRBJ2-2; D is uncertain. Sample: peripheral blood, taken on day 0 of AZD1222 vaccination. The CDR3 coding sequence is TGTGCCAGCAGCCATGTAGGAATCGCCGGGGAGCTGTTTTTT. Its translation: CASSHVGIAGELFF.